This T cell receptor (beta chain) was profiled in a study of vaccination and CD4 T cells after COVID-19. Study context: Convalescent persons amounted to six males plus four females, two of whom were Hispanic.

This sample's treatment: approximately nine-day PBMC culture with coronavirus spike peptide pools or control peptides (ViraFEST assay). The CDR3 has 13 residues. Germline lookup yields CDR1 SGHDT and CDR2 YYEEEE. Trimming took off 2 bases at V and 0 bases at J, with 5 bases between the two ends. Researchers used the Oncomine TCR Beta short-read assay to sequence DNA from cultured CD4+ T cells. MiXCR, run by TCRdb on the PCR reads, gives a single entry per CDR3 protein. The table records approximately 12,000 distinct CDR3 sequences, about half of them present only once. Note on this clonotype: Its antigen is not known.

V is TRBV5-6 and J is TRBJ2-5; no clear D gene. This clonotype was sampled from a human donor who had recovered from COVID-19. The sequencing input was CD4+ T cells from blood, cultured in vitro. DNA for the CDR3: TGTGCCAGCAGCTTTTATGACCAAGAGACCCAGTACTTC. Residues: CASSFYDQETQYF. The full variable domain, rest sourced from reference TRBV5-6 and TRBJ2-5, is DAGVTQSPTHLIKTRGQQVTLRCSPKSGHDTVSWYQQALGQGPQFIFQYYEEEERQRGNFPDRFSGHQFPNYSSELNVNALLLGDSALYLCASSFYDQETQYFGPGTRLLVL.